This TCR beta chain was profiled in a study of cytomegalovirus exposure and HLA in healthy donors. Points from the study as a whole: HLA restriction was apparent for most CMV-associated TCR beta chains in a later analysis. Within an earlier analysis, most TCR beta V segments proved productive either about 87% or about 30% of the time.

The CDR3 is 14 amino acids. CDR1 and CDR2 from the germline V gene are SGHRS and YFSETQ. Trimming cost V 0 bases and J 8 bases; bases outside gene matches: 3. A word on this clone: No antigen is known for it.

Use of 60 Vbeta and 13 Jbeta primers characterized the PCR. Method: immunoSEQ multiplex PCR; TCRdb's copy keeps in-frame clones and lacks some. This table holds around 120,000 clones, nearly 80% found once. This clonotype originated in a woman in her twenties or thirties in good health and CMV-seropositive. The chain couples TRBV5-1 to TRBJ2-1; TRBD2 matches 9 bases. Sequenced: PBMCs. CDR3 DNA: TGCGCCAGCAGCTTGGAGCGGGGGGAGGATGAGCAGTTCTTC. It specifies CASSLERGEDEQFF.